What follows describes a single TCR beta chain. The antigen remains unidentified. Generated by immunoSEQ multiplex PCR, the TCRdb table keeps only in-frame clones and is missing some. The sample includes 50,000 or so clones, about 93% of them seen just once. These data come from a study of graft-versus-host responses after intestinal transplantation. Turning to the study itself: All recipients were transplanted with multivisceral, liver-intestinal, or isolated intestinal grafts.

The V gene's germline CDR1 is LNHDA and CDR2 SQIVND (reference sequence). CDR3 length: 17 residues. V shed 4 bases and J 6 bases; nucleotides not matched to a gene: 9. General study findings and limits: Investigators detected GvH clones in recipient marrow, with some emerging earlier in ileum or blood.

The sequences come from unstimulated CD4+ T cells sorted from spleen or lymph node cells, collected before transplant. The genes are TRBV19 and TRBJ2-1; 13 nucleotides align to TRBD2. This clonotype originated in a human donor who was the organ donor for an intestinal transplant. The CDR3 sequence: CASSTSPGLAGSNEQFF. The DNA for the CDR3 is TGTGCCAGTAGTACTTCCCCGGGACTAGCGGGGTCCAATGAGCAGTTCTTC.